This TCR beta chain emerged from a study of blood T cell repertoires in COVID-19. Across the whole study: Samples taken during acute and convalescent COVID-19 were collected in the United States, Italy and Spain. Sources were T cells, B-cell-depleted T cells, or PBMCs; the material itself was cDNA or gDNA.

Germline lookup yields CDR1 SGDLS and CDR2 YYNGEE. Germline trimming cut 0 bases from V and 14 bases from J; bases unmatched to any gene: 10. The CDR3 has 14 residues. In the authors' methods: Reference gene primers were amplified, and this amplification served to estimate nucleated cell counts. Clones were sequenced by immunoSEQ multiplex PCR, and TCRdb holds only the in-frame ones, with some missing. D and trimming were read from the DNA, whereas the V and J calls and clone size are those reported in that table. The data show over 65,000 clones, with roughly 82% seen just once and about 16% held by the top ten.

This clonotype was sampled from a man aged 80 or over with active COVID-19. Material for sequencing was peripheral blood. The chain has TRBV9 and TRBJ1-2; TRBD1 agrees at 10 bases. Here the CDR3 reads CASSVGGTGDPETF. The CDR3 nucleotides read TGTGCCAGCAGCGTAGGTGGGACAGGGGACCCGGAAACCTTC.